The table lists the clone carrying this T cell receptor beta chain with a few counts. The antigen remains unidentified. This CDR3 region has 16 residues. J gave up 5 bases and V 0 bases, and 8 bases lay outside the gene matches. Germline V gives CDR1 MGHRA, CDR2 YSYEKL. The record originates from a study of identical twins. Whole-study findings and limits: Twin-shared out-of-frame alpha sequences showed excess low generation probability. Within monozygotic twins, out-of-frame TCR alpha sharing was underestimated by the models. Zero-insertion analyses were open to partial confounding by invariant MAIT and iNKT cells.

TCRdb redid the calling of the 5' RACE reads with MiXCR, one entry per CDR3 protein. The repertoire includes around 960,000 distinct CDR3 sequences, about 12% of them detected once, and 1.5% to 2% sits in the top ten. This sample was shared with a second study, whose subject was yellow fever vaccine responses in identical twins.

The rearrangement links TRBV4-1 to TRBJ2-5, with 8 bases matching TRBD1. The sample taken for sequencing was PBMCs. This receptor was identified in a woman aged 18-29 years in good health. CDR3 nucleotide sequence: TGCGCCAGCAGCCAAGATAGTCCCGACAGGGGCGAGACCCAGTACTTC. Its protein is CASSQDSPDRGETQYF.